The 14 T cell receptor beta chains below all came from one sample that was sequenced in a study of CD8+ T cells in alopecia areata. The authors extracted RNA and reverse transcribed it into cDNA as the sequencing template. The method was immunoSEQ multiplex PCR; TCRdb's version includes in-frame clones alone and lacks a portion of them. This sample yields about 180,000 clones, of which 67% are seen a single time; around 10% belongs to the top ten. The source material was CD8+ T cells sorted from blood, sampled at week 0. The source of these receptors is a human donor with alopecia areata.

This clone was recorded a few times. Other DNA sequences in the same sample also yield this CDR3. The chain has TRBV19 and TRBJ2-3; D remains ambiguous. Germline loops: CDR1 LNHDA, CDR2 SQIVND (reference sequence). V was clipped by 3 bases and J by 2 bases, with 0 bases between them. The CDR3 length is 11 residues. Written as DNA, the CDR3 is TGTGCCAGTAGTATCACAGATACGCAGTATTTT. Encoded protein: CASSITDTQYF.

The chain combines TRBV2 with TRBJ2-6; D may be TRBD1 (5 bases). Germline-derived CDR1 and CDR2 are SNHLY and FYNNEI. The CDR3 runs to 15 residues. Between the trimmed V and J ends, which lost 7 bases and 0 bases, there was a span of 10 bases. CDR3 amino acids: CASMQGNSGANVLTF. In nucleotides, the CDR3 is TGTGCCAGCATGCAGGGAAACTCTGGGGCCAACGTCCTGACTTTC.

This rearrangement joins TRBV4-1 to TRBJ2-1; 7 bases match TRBD2. The CDR3 is made up of 13 amino acids. Germline assignment: CDR1 MGHRA and CDR2 YSYEKL. V dropped 1 base and J dropped 8; count of bases not matched to a gene: 2. This chain's CDR3 is CASSQGTSDEQFF. The CDR3 DNA is TGCGCCAGCAGCCAAGGCACTAGCGATGAGCAGTTCTTC.

This clone occurred a few times. The chain is built from TRBV29-1 and TRBJ1-1; perhaps TRBD1 as D (5 bases). The CDR3 runs to 13 residues. Trimming pared 3 bases from V and 1 base from J, leaving 9 bases between. CDR1 is SQVTM, CDR2 ANQGSEA, per germline. CDR3 amino acids: CSVDWGRNTEAFF. CDR3 nucleotide sequence: TGCAGCGTTGATTGGGGACGGAACACTGAAGCTTTCTTT.

The chain recombines TRBV11-1 with TRBJ2-5, with TRBD2 matching over 9 bases. The CDR3 totals 15 residues. Unmatched junction bases numbered 3, after V lost 0 bases and J lost 4 bases. Germline V gives CDR1 SGHAT, CDR2 FQDESV (reference sequence). CDR3 protein: CASSLATSGRETQYF. CDR3 bases: TGTGCCAGCAGCTTAGCGACTAGCGGTCGAGAGACCCAGTACTTC. The complete variable domain, with remaining parts taken from reference TRBV11-1 and TRBJ2-5, reads EAEVAQSPRYKITEKSQAVAFWCDPISGHATLYWYRQILGQGPELLVQFQDESVVDDSQLPKDRFSAERLKGVDSTLKIQPAELGDSAMYLCASSLATSGRETQYFGPGTRLLVL.

This clone appeared a single time. The chain employs TRBV6-5 and TRBJ2-5; D remains ambiguous. The germline V and J ends were trimmed by 3 bases and 2 bases, with 10 bases remaining between them. Germline V CDR1 and CDR2: MNHEY, SVGAGI. The CDR3 sequence is 14 residues long. CDR3 bases: TGTGCCAGCAGTTATAACTACAGACAAGAGACCCAGTACTTC. This translates into CASSYNYRQETQYF.

The rearrangement joins TRBV29-1 to TRBJ2-2, with 8 bases identical to TRBD1. The J segment lost 4 bases and the V segment lost 8 bases, leaving 15 bases of the junction unmatched. The CDR3 is made up of 16 amino acids. The germline CDR1 and CDR2 sequences are SQVTM and ANQGSEA. The DNA of the CDR3 is TGCAGCCGAGGTAAAGGACAGGGTGTGGCCACCGGGGAGCTGTTTTTT. Translating gives CSRGKGQGVATGELFF.

V gene TRBV30 combines with J gene TRBJ2-1, with D perhaps matching TRBD1 (6 bases). Germline values: CDR1 GTSNPN, CDR2 SVGIG (reference sequence). The V end was cut by 1 base, the J end by 8 bases, with 9 bases between. The CDR3 consists of 12 residues. The CDR3 region has the DNA TGTGCCTGGAGTGAGGGGGATGATGAGCAGTTCTTC. The encoded protein is CAWSEGDDEQFF.

This chain connects TRBV7-9 to TRBJ2-2, with D tentatively TRBD1 (6 bases). The CDR3 spans 15 residues. CDR1 and CDR2 (germline): SEHNR, FQNEAQ (reference sequence). V was pared by 7 bases and J by 0 bases, with 12 bases between. CDR3 amino acids: CASIPDRANTGELFF. DNA for the CDR3: TGTGCCAGCATCCCGGACAGAGCGAACACCGGGGAGCTGTTTTTT.

V and J are TRBV2 and TRBJ2-1; no definite D call. Germline CDR1 reads SNHLY; CDR2 reads FYNNEI. Trimming cost V 3 bases and J 2 bases, with 5 bases left between them. The CDR3 covers 13 residues. The chain's CDR3 is CASSEWAYNEQFF. Here the CDR3 DNA reads TGTGCCAGCAGTGAGTGGGCCTACAATGAGCAGTTCTTC.

The chain combines TRBV10-2 with TRBJ2-2, with D uncertain. Germline CDR1 WSHSY, CDR2 SAAADI. This CDR3 region has 14 residues. Deletions cut 4 bases from V and 0 bases from J, with 6 bases between. CDR3 region: CASSVNPNTGELFF. In DNA form, the CDR3 reads TGCGCCAGCAGTGTCAACCCGAACACCGGGGAGCTGTTTTTT.

V and J are TRBV29-1 and TRBJ2-5; D is unresolved. CDR3 length equals 13 residues. Trimming removed 2 bases at V and 4 bases at J, with 11 bases between. Germline assignment: CDR1 SQVTM and CDR2 ANQGSEA. The chain's CDR3 is CSVESVGLETQYF. The CDR3, as DNA: TGCAGCGTTGAAAGTGTAGGGCTAGAGACCCAGTACTTC.

This clone appeared once. This chain uses TRBV4-2 with TRBJ1-5; no clear D gene. V was clipped by 4 bases and J by 5 bases, with 12 bases between them. Germline V CDR1 and CDR2: LGHNA, YNFKEQ. The CDR3 length is 14 residues. CDR3 sequence: CASSLDNGDQPQHF. CDR3 coding DNA: TGTGCCAGCAGCCTGGATAACGGGGATCAGCCCCAGCATTTT.

This clone showed up just a few times. The chain carries TRBV19 and TRBJ1-2; D gene ambiguous. With 0 bases removed from V and 6 bases from J, the gap between germline ends came to 8 bases. The CDR3 sequence is 13 residues long. Germline CDR1 reads LNHDA; CDR2 reads SQIVND (reference sequence). CDR3: CASSIEGQNGYTF. CDR3 coding DNA: TGTGCCAGTAGTATAGAGGGCCAGAATGGCTACACCTTC.